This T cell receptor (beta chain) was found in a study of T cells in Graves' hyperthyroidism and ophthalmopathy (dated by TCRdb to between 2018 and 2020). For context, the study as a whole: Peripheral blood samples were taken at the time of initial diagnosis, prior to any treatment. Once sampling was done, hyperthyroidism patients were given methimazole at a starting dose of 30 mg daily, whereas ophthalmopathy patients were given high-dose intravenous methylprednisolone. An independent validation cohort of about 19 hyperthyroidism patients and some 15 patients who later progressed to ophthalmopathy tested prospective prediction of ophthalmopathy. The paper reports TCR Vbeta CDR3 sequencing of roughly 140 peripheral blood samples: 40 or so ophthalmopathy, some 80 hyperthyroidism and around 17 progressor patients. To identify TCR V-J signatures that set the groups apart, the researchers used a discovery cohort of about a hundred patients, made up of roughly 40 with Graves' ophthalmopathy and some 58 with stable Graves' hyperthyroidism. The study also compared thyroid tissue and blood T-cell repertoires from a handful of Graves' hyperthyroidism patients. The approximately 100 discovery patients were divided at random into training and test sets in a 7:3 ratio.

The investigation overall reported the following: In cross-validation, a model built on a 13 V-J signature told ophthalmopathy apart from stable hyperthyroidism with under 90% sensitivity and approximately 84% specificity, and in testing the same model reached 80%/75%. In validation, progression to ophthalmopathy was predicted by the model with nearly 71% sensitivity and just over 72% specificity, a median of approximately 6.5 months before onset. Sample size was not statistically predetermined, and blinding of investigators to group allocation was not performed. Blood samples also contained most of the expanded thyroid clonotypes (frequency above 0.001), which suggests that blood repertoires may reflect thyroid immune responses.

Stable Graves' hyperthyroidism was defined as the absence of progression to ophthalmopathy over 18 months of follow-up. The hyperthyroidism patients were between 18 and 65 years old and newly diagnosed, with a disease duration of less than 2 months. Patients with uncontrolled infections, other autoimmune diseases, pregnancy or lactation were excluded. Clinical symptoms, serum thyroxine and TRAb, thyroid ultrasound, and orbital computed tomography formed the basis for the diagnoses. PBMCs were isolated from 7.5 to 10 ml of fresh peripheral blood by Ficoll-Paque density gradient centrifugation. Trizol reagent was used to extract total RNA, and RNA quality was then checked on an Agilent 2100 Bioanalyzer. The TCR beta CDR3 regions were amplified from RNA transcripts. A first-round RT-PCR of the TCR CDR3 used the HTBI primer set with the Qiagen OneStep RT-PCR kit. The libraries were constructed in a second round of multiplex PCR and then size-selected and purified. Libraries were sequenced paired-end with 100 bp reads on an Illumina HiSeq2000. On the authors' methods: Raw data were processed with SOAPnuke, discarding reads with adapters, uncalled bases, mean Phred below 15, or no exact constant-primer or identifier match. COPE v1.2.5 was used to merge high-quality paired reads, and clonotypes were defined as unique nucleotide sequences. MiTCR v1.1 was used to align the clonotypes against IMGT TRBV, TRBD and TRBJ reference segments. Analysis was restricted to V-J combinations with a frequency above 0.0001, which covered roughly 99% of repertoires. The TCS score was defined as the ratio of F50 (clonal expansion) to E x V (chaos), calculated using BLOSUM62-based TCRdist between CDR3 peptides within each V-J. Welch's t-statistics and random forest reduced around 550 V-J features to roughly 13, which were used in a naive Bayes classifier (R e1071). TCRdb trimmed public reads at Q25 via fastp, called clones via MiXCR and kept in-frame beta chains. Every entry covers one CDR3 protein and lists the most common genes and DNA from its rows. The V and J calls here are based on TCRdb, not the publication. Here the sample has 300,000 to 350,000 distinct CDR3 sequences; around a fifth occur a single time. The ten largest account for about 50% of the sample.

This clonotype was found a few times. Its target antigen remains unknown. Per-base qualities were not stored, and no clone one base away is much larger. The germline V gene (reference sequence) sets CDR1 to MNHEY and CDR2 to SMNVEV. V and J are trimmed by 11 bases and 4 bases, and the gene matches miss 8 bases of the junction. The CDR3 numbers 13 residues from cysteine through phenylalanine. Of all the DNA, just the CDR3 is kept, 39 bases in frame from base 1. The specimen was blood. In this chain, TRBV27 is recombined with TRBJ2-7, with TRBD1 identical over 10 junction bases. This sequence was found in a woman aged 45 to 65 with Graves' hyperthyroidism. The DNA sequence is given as TGTGCCGTCGGACAGGGGGTTCCGTACGAGCAGTACTTC. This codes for CAVGQGVPYEQYF.